This passage covers 27 T cell receptor beta chains from one sample sequenced in a study of cytomegalovirus exposure and HLA in healthy donors (dated by TCRdb to the late 2010s). The library was produced with the immunoSEQ multiplex PCR assay. A mixture of 60 forward primers for TCR Vbeta segments and 13 reverse primers for TCR Jbeta segments was used in the multiplex PCR. The clones in this table, taken by TCRdb from immuneACCESS, are in-frame only. Not every clone is retained; where verified, under half of the shortfall comes from an unresolved V gene, and the cause of the rest is unknown. Counted in this sample were approximately 120,000 clones; approximately 78% of them appeared once. The ten top clones hold 3.6% of the sample. The sample taken for sequencing was PBMCs. The receptors derive from a man aged 40-49 years in good health and CMV-seronegative.

V is TRBV5-1 and J is TRBJ2-7; D perhaps matches TRBD1 (5 bases). Trimming left V 0 bases short and J 2 bases short, with 12 bases between. CDR1 and CDR2 (germline): SGHRS, YFSETQ. The CDR3 spans 15 residues. The CDR3 region has the DNA TGCGCCAGCAGCTTGGTCCCCGCGACAGCCTACGAGCAGTACTTC. Translation: CASSLVPATAYEQYF.

The chain couples TRBV29-1 to TRBJ1-1; possibly TRBD1 for D (5 bases). CDR1 is SQVTM and CDR2 is ANQGSEA in the germline V gene. The germline V and J ends were trimmed by 3 bases and 1 base, with 6 bases remaining between them. This CDR3 comprises 12 residues. The CDR3: CSVDRGNTEAFF. CDR3 in DNA: TGCAGCGTTGATAGGGGGAACACTGAAGCTTTCTTT.

The chain carries TRBV5-1 and TRBJ1-4; D is perhaps TRBD1 (5 bases). V lost 4 bases to trimming and J lost 3 bases, with 7 bases between them. Germline CDR1 reads SGHRS; CDR2 reads YFSETQ. The CDR3 runs 13 residues. The CDR3: CASSKTANEKLFF. The CDR3 bases are TGCGCCAGCAGCAAGACAGCTAATGAAAAACTGTTTTTT. Complete variable domain (other parts from reference TRBV5-1 and TRBJ1-4): KAGVTQTPRYLIKTRGQQVTLSCSPISGHRSVSWYQQTPGQGLQFLFEYFSETQRNKGNFPGRFSGRQFSNSRSEMNVSTLELGDSALYLCASSKTANEKLFFGSGTQLSVL.

In this sample, this clone turned up once. The chain employs TRBV5-6 and TRBJ1-5; D call uncertain. Germline-derived CDR1 and CDR2 are SGHDT and YYEEEE. This CDR3 is 15 amino acids long. V gave up 0 bases and J gave up 1 base, with 8 bases separating them. The CDR3 DNA sequence: TGTGCCAGCAGCTTGGGGCCACAGAGCAATCAGCCCCAGCATTTT. Translating gives CASSLGPQSNQPQHF.

Comments on this clone: One end of the junction fails to match germline, which may point to a read error. V gene TRBV7-9 combines with J gene TRBJ1-2; a weak D match, TRBD1 (5 bases). The CDR3 has 14 residues. Germline CDR1 reads SEHNR; CDR2 reads FQNEAQ (reference sequence). The CDR3 DNA reads as TGTTCCAGCAGCTTAGAGTGGGTCAGGGATGGCTACACCTTC. Its protein is CSSSLEWVRDGYTF.

Only a few counts were recorded for this clone. CDR3 bases: TGCAGCGCTGGGGGCGGGGGCGATGAAAAACTGTTTTTT. Translated: CSAGGGGDEKLFF. The V call is TRBV29-1, the J call TRBJ1-4, with TRBD1 as a possible D gene (6 bases). CDR3 length equals 13 residues. Looked up from germline, CDR1 is SQVTM and CDR2 is ANQGSEA. Between the trimmed V and J ends, which lost 7 bases and 6 bases, there was a span of 15 bases.

The chain joins TRBV2 to TRBJ2-1; D is unresolved. Germline CDR1 reads SNHLY; CDR2 reads FYNNEI. The CDR3 totals 15 residues. Trimming shortened V by 6 bases and J by 2 bases, and 14 bases separated the two germline ends. CDR3 in DNA: TGTGCCAGCAGCGAACAGAAATCCACCTACAATGAGCAGTTCTTC. Residues: CASSEQKSTYNEQFF.

CDR3 in DNA: TGCGCCAGCAGTCAATGGCGGCGAACAGGGAGTAACCGACCCTCTGGAAACACCATATATTTT. Translated, it gives CASSQWRRTGSNRPSGNTIYF. This chain links TRBV23-1 with TRBJ1-3; D perhaps matches TRBD1 (6 bases). TRBV23-1 is classed as an ORF, of uncertain function. The V and J ends lost 1 base and 0 bases respectively, with 25 bases between them. The CDR3 is 21 residues long.

The chain carries TRBV19 and TRBJ2-2; weak D call: TRBD1 (6 bases). CDR1 is LNHDA and CDR2 is SQIVND in the germline V gene (reference sequence). V was pared by 0 bases and J by 3 bases, with 11 bases between. This CDR3 contains 16 residues. As DNA, the CDR3 is TGTGCCAGTAGTATAGATCCGACAGGAGACACCGGGGAGCTGTTTTTT. The encoded protein is CASSIDPTGDTGELFF.

The chain carries TRBV15 and TRBJ1-3; maybe TRBD1 (6 bases). CDR3 length equals 20 residues. Trimming pared 0 bases from V and 4 bases from J, leaving 25 bases between. Germline assignment: CDR1 LNHNV and CDR2 YYDKDF (reference sequence). CDR3 loop: CATSRDGRDPDRRSGNTIYF. Written as DNA, the CDR3 is TGTGCCACCAGCAGAGATGGAAGGGATCCTGACAGGAGGTCCGGAAACACCATATATTTT.

The chain carries TRBV6-6 and TRBJ1-5; no reliable D call. This CDR3 contains 14 residues. Looked up from germline, CDR1 is MNHNY and CDR2 is SVGAGI (reference sequence). Trimming took 4 bases from V and 5 from J, leaving 12 bases between them. CDR3 DNA sequence: TGTGCCAGCAGTTCGATAAACGGGGATCAGCCCCAGCATTTT. Its protein product is CASSSINGDQPQHF.

The chain joins TRBV7-2 to TRBJ1-1, with 8 bases fitting TRBD1. V was pared by 3 bases and J by 7 bases, with 7 bases of the junction left unmatched. CDR3 length equals 14 residues. Germline assignment: CDR1 SGHTA and CDR2 FQGNSA. For the CDR3, the DNA is TGTGCCAGCAGCTTGCAGGGGGCCTCAAATGAAGCTTTCTTT. As protein: CASSLQGASNEAFF.

CDR3 residues: CASSRREAPEETQYF. The CDR3 coding sequence is TGCGCCAGCAGCCGACGGGAGGCCCCAGAAGAGACCCAGTACTTC. The chain is built from TRBV4-1 and TRBJ2-5; 7 bases fit TRBD2. Germline CDR1 reads MGHRA; CDR2 reads YSYEKL. The length of the CDR3 is 15 residues. The junction had 8 bases not matched to a gene; V was cut back by 4 bases and J by 3 bases.

The chain employs TRBV7-9 and TRBJ1-1; D unclear. CDR1 and CDR2 from the germline V gene are SEHNR and FQNEAQ (reference sequence). The CDR3 consists of 11 residues. With 5 bases removed from V and 7 bases from J, the gap between germline ends came to 8 bases. This CDR3 reads CASSRYNEAFF. In DNA, the CDR3 is TGTGCCAGCAGCCGGTATAATGAAGCTTTCTTT.

V and J are TRBV6-4 and TRBJ1-1, with D maybe TRBD1 (6 bases). V lost 4 bases and J lost 2, with 11 bases in between. Germline V gene sequence: CDR1 MRHNA, CDR2 SNTAGT. This CDR3 region has 14 residues. The CDR3 loop reads CASSAGTLNTEAFF. For the CDR3, the DNA is TGTGCCAGCAGTGCCGGGACACTCAACACTGAAGCTTTCTTT.

This clone was seen only a few times. The chain employs TRBV30 and TRBJ1-1, with 9 nucleotides matching TRBD1. The germline V gene encodes CDR1 GTSNPN and CDR2 SVGIG (reference sequence). This CDR3 spans 13 amino acids. V trimming: 4 bases; J trimming: 5 bases; junction bases outside the gene matches: 5. DNA of the CDR3: TGTGCCTGGAAGGGGGACAGGGAAACTGAAGCTTTCTTT. Residues: CAWKGDRETEAFF.

CDR3 in DNA: TGTGCCACCAGCTTAGGCGGCCAACAGGGACCCGGACAGCCCCAGCATTTT. Its protein product is CATSLGGQQGPGQPQHF. The genes are TRBV15 and TRBJ1-5; D is perhaps TRBD1 (6 bases). The V gene's germline CDR1 is LNHNV and CDR2 YYDKDF (reference sequence). CDR3 size: 17 residues. V was pared by 5 bases and J by 7 bases, with 24 bases between.

The chain joins TRBV18 to TRBJ1-2, with TRBD1 matching 9 bases. V was pared by 5 bases and J by 7 bases, with 5 bases of the junction left unmatched. The germline CDR1 and CDR2 sequences are KGHSH and LQKENI. This CDR3 has 13 amino acids. CDR3 DNA: TGTGCCAGCTCATCCGGGACAGGGAGTGGCTACACCTTC. The encoded protein is CASSSGTGSGYTF.

V usage is TRBV12-1 and J usage is TRBJ1-6; TRBD1 reflects the table's D call only, with no check against the DNA. TRBV12-1 is a pseudogene locus. The CDR3 totals 20 residues. CDR3 sequence: CASSRIQGVICSSYNSPLHF. The CDR3 region has the DNA TGTGCCAGCAGCCGGATACAGGGGGTAATTTGTAGTTCCTATAATTCACCCCTCCACTTT.

CDR3 DNA sequence: TGTGCCAGCAGCTCCGGGACTAGCGGGGGATCCGGGGAGCTGTTTTTT. Protein sequence: CASSSGTSGGSGELFF. The chain links TRBV7-9 to TRBJ2-2, with 14 nucleotides matching TRBD2. The trim removed 4 bases at V and 6 bases at J, leaving 4 bases unmatched. Germline CDR1 reads SEHNR; CDR2 reads FQNEAQ (reference sequence). The CDR3 has 16 residues.

This chain uses TRBV4-3 with TRBJ2-7; 12 bases align to TRBD2. The CDR3 loop spans 13 amino acids. Germline assignment: CDR1 LGHNA and CDR2 YSLEER. V was clipped by 3 bases and J by 10 bases; unmatched bases: 4. CDR3 in DNA: TGCGCCAGCAGCCAGACCGGACTAGCGGGACAGTACTTC. It codes for CASSQTGLAGQYF.

The CDR3 here is CAGALRQQNSPLHF. The CDR3 DNA follows: TGTGCCGGAGCCCTTAGGCAACAAAATTCACCCCTCCACTTT. This chain connects TRBV6-1 to TRBJ1-6; no definite D call. This CDR3 is 14 amino acids long. Between the trimmed V and J ends, which lost 11 bases and 7 bases, there was a span of 18 bases. The V gene's germline CDR1 is MNHNS and CDR2 SASEGT.

The genes are TRBV7-9 and TRBJ1-1; perhaps TRBD1 as D (5 bases). CDR1 and CDR2 (germline): SEHNR, FQNEAQ (reference sequence). Trimming stripped 3 bases from V and 3 bases from J, with 11 bases between. This CDR3 contains 14 residues. CDR3 residues: CASSLPGGDTEAFF. The DNA for the CDR3 is TGTGCCAGCAGCTTGCCGGGGGGGGACACTGAAGCTTTCTTT.

The J gene is TRBJ2-1, the V gene TRBV7-2; 11 bases agree with TRBD2. The CDR3 is 15 amino acids. Germline V gene sequence: CDR1 SGHTA, CDR2 FQGNSA. The trim removed 5 bases at V and 3 bases at J, leaving 3 bases unmatched. The CDR3 DNA reads TGTGCCAGCAGCCTGACTAGCGGGGACTACAATGAGCAGTTCTTC. Amino acid sequence: CASSLTSGDYNEQFF.

Note on this clone: Mismatch with germline at one junction end may stem from a read error. The rearrangement joins TRBV5-6 to TRBJ2-7; D ambiguous. The CDR3 consists of 13 residues. Germline CDR1 reads SGHDT; CDR2 reads YYEEEE. The CDR3 DNA reads as TGTGCCAGCTCCCGCTCAAACTCCGACGAGCAGTACTTC. Its translation: CASSRSNSDEQYF.

The gene calls are TRBV27 and TRBJ1-2; 11 nucleotides line up with TRBD1. Germline V gives CDR1 MNHEY, CDR2 SMNVEV (reference sequence). V trimming: 2 bases; J trimming: 7 bases; junction bases outside the gene matches: 3. The CDR3 is 14 residues long. The CDR3, as DNA: TGTGCCAGCAGTTTAGGAGGGACAGGGGGTGGCTACACCTTC. Its translation is CASSLGGTGGGYTF.

The V gene is TRBV6-5, the J gene TRBJ1-3; D remains ambiguous. The CDR3 runs 15 residues. Trimming took off 1 base at V and 0 bases at J, with 7 bases between the two ends. CDR1 and CDR2 (germline): MNHEY, SVGAGI. CDR3 residues: CASSYFPGSGNTIYF. The DNA for the CDR3 is TGTGCCAGCAGTTACTTCCCCGGCTCTGGAAACACCATATATTTT.